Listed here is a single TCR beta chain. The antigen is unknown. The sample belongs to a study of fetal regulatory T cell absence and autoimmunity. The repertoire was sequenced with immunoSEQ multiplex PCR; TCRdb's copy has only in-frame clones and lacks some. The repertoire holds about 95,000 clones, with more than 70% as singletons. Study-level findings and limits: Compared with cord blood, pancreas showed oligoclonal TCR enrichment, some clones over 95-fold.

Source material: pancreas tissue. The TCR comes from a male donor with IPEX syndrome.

In DNA form, the CDR3 reads TGTGCCAGCAGCTCGGGACTAGCGTTCTACAATGAGCAGTTCTTC. Translating gives CASSSGLAFYNEQFF. This chain joins TRBV7-2 and TRBJ2-1; 10 bases line up with TRBD2. Germline lookup yields CDR1 SGHTA and CDR2 FQGNSA. The CDR3 runs to 15 residues. The trim removed 4 bases at V and 3 bases at J, leaving 3 bases unmatched.